These T cell receptor beta chains were read from a single sample in a study of shared clonotypes between healthy human individuals. Only in-frame clones appear in the TCRdb table, and some are missing; sequencing was by immunoSEQ multiplex PCR. Among about 600,000 clones listed, around 97% were seen once. Sequencing was done on a sample of naive CD4+ T cells sorted from blood. These receptors originate from a woman aged 30 to 39 in good health. Both conserved end residues are part of each CDR3. Fields, in order: V gene, J gene, D gene, clone size, CDR3 protein, CDR3 DNA. The D gene is left open where the match is weak. Some rows mark clone size as missing; the rest say once, few, many or name a class of expanded clone.

TRBV19	TRBJ1-2	-	-	CASSITPRTNYGYTF	TGTGCCAGTAGTATAACCCCTCGCACTAACTATGGCTACACCTTC
TRBV7-9	TRBJ2-7	TRBD2	-	CASSTHLTSGRPYEQYF	TGTGCCAGCAGCACACACCTGACTAGCGGGAGGCCCTACGAGCAGTACTTC
TRBV7-3	TRBJ2-3	TRBD2	-	CASSPPGGRTQYF	TGTGCCAGCAGCCCTCCCGGGGGGAGGACGCAGTATTTT
TRBV4-2	TRBJ1-4	TRBD1	-	CASSQDRGLTNEKLFF	TGTGCCAGCAGCCAAGACAGGGGGCTGACTAATGAAAAACTGTTTTTT
TRBV10-2	TRBJ1-5	-	few	CASSRISNQPQHF	TGCGCCAGCAGTCGGATTAGCAATCAGCCCCAGCATTTT
TRBV7-9	TRBJ2-1	-	-	CASSYPGAREQFF	TGTGCCAGCAGCTACCCCGGGGCTCGGGAGCAGTTCTTC
TRBV5-1	TRBJ2-1	-	-	CASSGGGFNEQFF	TGCGCCAGCAGCGGGGGCGGGTTTAATGAGCAGTTCTTC
TRBV6-6	TRBJ1-5	TRBD1	-	CASSYSDRTYNQPQHF	TGTGCCAGCAGTTACTCGGACAGGACCTACAATCAGCCCCAGCATTTT
TRBV19	TRBJ2-7	TRBD2	-	CASSTSTSLYEQYF	TGTGCCAGTAGTACGTCGACTAGCCTCTACGAGCAGTACTTC
TRBV6-5	TRBJ2-2	-	-	CASSYSQFGTGELFF	TGTGCCAGCAGTTACTCTCAGTTCGGCACCGGGGAGCTGTTTTTT
TRBV18	TRBJ1-1	-	-	CASSPQRGENTEAFF	TGTGCCAGCTCACCCCAAAGGGGGGAGAACACTGAAGCTTTCTTT
TRBV19	TRBJ2-3	-	-	CASSIGVGTDTQYF	TGTGCCAGTAGTATAGGGGTGGGGACAGATACGCAGTATTTT
TRBV5-1	TRBJ1-3	-	-	CASSPGGATASGNTIYF	TGCGCCAGCAGCCCCGGTGGTGCCACAGCCTCTGGAAACACCATATATTTT
TRBV12-5	TRBJ2-2	TRBD1	once	CASGLADRGIANTGELFF	TGTGCTAGTGGTTTGGCGGACAGGGGAATCGCGAACACCGGGGAGCTGTTTTTT
TRBV2	TRBJ1-5	-	-	CASMFGENQPQHF	TGTGCCAGCATGTTTGGGGAAAATCAGCCCCAGCATTTT
TRBV28	TRBJ2-2	TRBD2	-	CASSPPTSGSETGELFF	TGTGCCAGCAGTCCCCCGACTAGCGGGAGTGAGACCGGGGAGCTGTTTTTT
TRBV5-6	TRBJ2-7	-	-	CASQGAAYEQYF	TGTGCCAGCCAAGGCGCCGCCTACGAGCAGTACTTC
TRBV19	TRBJ2-1	-	-	CASSPLDRAGVDEQFF	TGTGCCAGTAGTCCCTTAGATAGGGCGGGTGTTGATGAGCAGTTCTTC
TRBV15	TRBJ1-3	-	-	CATSRDDETYGNTIYF	TGTGCCACCAGCAGAGATGACGAGACCTATGGGAACACCATATATTTT
TRBV19	TRBJ1-2	-	-	CASSRVPSTYGYTF	TGTGCCAGTAGTAGGGTGCCTTCCACCTATGGCTACACCTTC
TRBV5-1	TRBJ2-1	TRBD2	-	CASSTGLAYNEQFF	TGCGCCAGCAGCACGGGACTAGCCTACAATGAGCAGTTCTTC
TRBV2	TRBJ2-7	-	-	CASRDSRHYEQYF	TGTGCCAGCAGGGACAGCCGACACTACGAGCAGTACTTC
TRBV28	TRBJ2-7	-	-	CASSLGRSYEQYF	TGTGCCAGCAGCCTCGGACGGTCCTACGAGCAGTACTTC
TRBV5-4	TRBJ2-3	TRBD2	once	CASSGGLAGVHTQYF	TGTGCCAGCAGCGGGGGACTAGCGGGAGTCCATACGCAGTATTTT
TRBV6-6	TRBJ1-2	TRBD1	-	CASSRGQGGYGYTF	TGTGCCAGCAGTCGCGGACAGGGCGGATATGGCTACACCTTC
TRBV6-4	TRBJ2-1	-	-	CASSDSVRSSYNEQFF	TGTGCCAGCAGTGACTCTGTGAGGTCGTCTTACAATGAGCAGTTCTTC
TRBV5-1	TRBJ2-1	-	-	CASSLEVVSSYNEQFF	TGCGCCAGCAGCTTGGAAGTGGTTAGCTCCTACAATGAGCAGTTCTTC
TRBV9	TRBJ1-3	-	-	CASSVAGFSGNTIYF	TGTGCCAGCAGCGTAGCCGGGTTTTCTGGAAACACCATATATTTT
TRBV6-4	TRBJ2-1	-	-	CASSEQGGNNEQFF	TGTGCCAGCAGTGAACAGGGGGGGAACAATGAGCAGTTCTTC
TRBV9	TRBJ2-2	TRBD2	-	CASSGLAGRVGELFF	TGTGCCAGCAGCGGACTAGCGGGAAGGGTCGGGGAGCTGTTTTTT
TRBV6-1	TRBJ2-2	TRBD1	few	CASSKGQGVSNTGELFF	TGTGCCAGCAGTAAAGGACAGGGGGTCTCGAACACCGGGGAGCTGTTTTTT
TRBV2	TRBJ2-5	TRBD1	-	CASRPTGEETQYF	TGTGCCAGCAGGCCCACAGGGGAGGAGACCCAGTACTTC
TRBV6-1	TRBJ2-7	-	-	CASSENGLAIAYEQYF	TGTGCCAGCAGTGAAAATGGGTTAGCGATCGCCTACGAGCAGTACTTC
TRBV11-3	TRBJ1-2	-	-	CAPPRGGSNYGYTF	TGTGCCCCCCCCCGGGGGGGGTCGAACTATGGCTACACCTTC
TRBV13	TRBJ2-7	TRBD2	-	CASSLGRRAGLASAQYF	TGTGCCAGCAGCTTAGGCCGCCGGGCGGGACTAGCGTCGGCGCAGTACTTC
TRBV2	TRBJ2-3	TRBD2	-	CASSAQGLAGRTDTQYF	TGTGCCAGCAGTGCCCAGGGACTAGCGGGAAGAACAGATACGCAGTATTTT
TRBV2	TRBJ2-2	-	-	CASSGSAAGTGELFF	TGTGCCAGCAGTGGCTCCGCTGCGGGCACCGGGGAGCTGTTTTTT
TRBV30	TRBJ2-7	-	-	CAWGSSYEQYF	TGTGCCTGGGGGTCAAGCTACGAGCAGTACTTC
TRBV7-6	TRBJ1-4	TRBD1	once	CASSPSTTGSSEKLFF	TGTGCCAGCAGCCCCTCTACGACAGGGAGTAGTGAAAAACTGTTTTTT
TRBV6-5	TRBJ1-1	-	-	CASREGQWNTEAFF	TGTGCCAGCAGAGAAGGACAATGGAACACTGAAGCTTTCTTT
TRBV7-2	TRBJ2-7	TRBD1	-	CASSQGQGNIYEQYF	TGTGCCAGCAGCCAGGGACAGGGTAATATCTACGAGCAGTACTTC
TRBV28	TRBJ2-7	TRBD2	-	CASRPTGLAGYYEQYF	TGTGCCAGCAGACCGACTGGACTAGCGGGATACTACGAGCAGTACTTC
TRBV29-1	TRBJ2-1	-	-	CSVVASKGEQFF	TGCAGCGTCGTCGCCTCTAAAGGTGAGCAGTTCTTC
TRBV27	TRBJ2-7	-	few	CASRVTGRTYYEQYF	TGTGCCAGCAGGGTGACAGGTAGGACCTACTACGAGCAGTACTTC
TRBV30	TRBJ1-5	-	-	CAWSEGSLNQPQHF	TGTGCCTGGAGTGAAGGGTCCCTCAATCAGCCCCAGCATTTT
TRBV7-6	TRBJ2-2	TRBD2	-	CASSYGLAMNTGELFF	TGTGCCAGCAGCTACGGACTAGCCATGAACACCGGGGAGCTGTTTTTT
TRBV5-1	TRBJ2-3	-	few	CASSLTDTQYF	TGCGCCAGCAGCTTGACAGATACGCAGTATTTT
TRBV10-3	TRBJ2-7	TRBD1	-	CAISSTGTENEQYF	TGTGCCATCAGTTCAACCGGGACAGAGAACGAGCAGTACTTC
TRBV5-1	TRBJ1-4	-	-	CASSSIPTNEKLFF	TGCGCCAGCAGCTCGATCCCAACTAATGAAAAACTGTTTTTT
TRBV5-1	TRBJ2-5	-	-	CASSFMRKETQYF	TGCGCCAGCAGCTTTATGCGAAAAGAGACCCAGTACTTC
TRBV4-1	TRBJ1-6	TRBD1	-	CASSRGQGRNSPLHF	TGCGCCAGCAGCCGCGGACAGGGGCGGAATTCACCCCTCCACTTT
TRBV29-1	TRBJ2-7	TRBD2	-	CSVLVRTSGRLIYEQYF	TGCAGCGTTTTAGTTAGGACTAGCGGGAGGCTGATTTACGAGCAGTACTTC
TRBV6-5	TRBJ2-6	-	-	CASSYSSGSGANVLTF	TGTGCCAGCAGTTACTCGTCGGGCTCTGGGGCCAACGTCCTGACTTTC
TRBV27	TRBJ2-7	-	-	CASSSQPPRISPYEQYF	TGTGCCAGCAGTTCCCAGCCACCTAGGATTAGCCCCTACGAGCAGTACTTC
TRBV27	TRBJ2-3	-	-	CASSWGLFSTDTQYF	TGTGCCAGCAGTTGGGGACTCTTTAGCACAGATACGCAGTATTTT
TRBV5-6	TRBJ2-1	-	once	CASSLGLAYNEQFF	TGTGCCAGCAGCTTAGGTCTAGCCTACAATGAGCAGTTCTTC
TRBV6-1	TRBJ1-1	-	-	CASRRGVDTEAFF	TGTGCCAGCAGACGGGGGGTTGACACTGAAGCTTTCTTT
TRBV9	TRBJ1-3	-	-	CASSATGSSGNTIYF	TGTGCCAGCAGCGCGACAGGAAGCTCTGGAAACACCATATATTTT
TRBV4-1	TRBJ2-1	-	-	CASSRSEGRHNEQFF	TGCGCCAGCAGCCGCTCGGAGGGGCGGCACAATGAGCAGTTCTTC
TRBV7-9	TRBJ2-5	TRBD2	few	CASSLETSETQYF	TGTGCCAGCAGCTTAGAGACTAGCGAGACCCAGTACTTC